This T cell receptor beta chain was captured in a study of shared clonotypes between healthy human individuals. Study in general: Used for every donor were three CD4 naive, three CD4 memory, two CD8 naive and one CD8 memory plate.

Germline V gene lookup returns CDR1 SQVTM and CDR2 ANQGSEA. This CDR3 comprises 12 residues. V lost 7 bases, J lost 10 bases, and 17 bases lay in between. There were only Caucasian adults among the donors, and all lived in Nashville, Tennessee. The assay was immunoSEQ multiplex PCR, and TCRdb's table has in-frame clones only and misses some. The sample lists 2.3 million or so clones, approximately 95% seen once, with approximately 0.4% in the top ten. This clone has only one observation. Its antigen remains unknown. Study observations and caveats: A limitation of the genetic and exposure-history diversity represented arose from few donors. Of the naive CD4 clonotypes, around 5.2% were shared across several donors.

The sequencing sample was made of naive CD4+ T cells from PBMCs. Specified subset: CD45RA+ positively selected. The receptor was isolated from a man aged 18 to 29 in good health. Some clones in this sample may be carry-over from other donors' samples. The gene calls are TRBV29-1 and TRBJ2-1; D might be TRBD2 (5 bases). CDR3 amino acids: CSAGRSLKEQFF. The CDR3 DNA reads TGCAGCGCGGGAAGATCCCTTAAAGAGCAGTTCTTC.